This TCR beta chain was found in a study of blood T cells in healthy people across ages. Study-wide results and caveats: The recorded TCR beta diversity per million T cells decreased in a roughly linear manner with age.

Together with a sample-barcoded 5' primer, a J-beta primer mix was included in a second PCR lasting roughly 6 to 12 cycles. TCRdb reanalysed the 5' RACE reads using MiXCR and keeps one entry per CDR3 protein. The repertoire includes about 800,000 distinct CDR3 sequences, about half of them detected once, and roughly 18% sits in the top ten. Regarding this clonotype: Its antigen remains unidentified.

The V and J ends lost 6 bases and 3 bases, in that order; junction bases with no gene match: 7. The CDR3 totals 15 residues. Germline CDR1 and CDR2: MNHEY and SVGAGI. This chain joins TRBV6-5 and TRBJ2-4, with TRBD1 identical over 8 bases. The receptor's source is an elderly man in good health. The sequencing input was blood. CDR3 nucleotide sequence: TGTGCCAGCAGACCACCAGGGACAGGCAAAAACATTCAGTACTTC. Translated, it gives CASRPPGTGKNIQYF.